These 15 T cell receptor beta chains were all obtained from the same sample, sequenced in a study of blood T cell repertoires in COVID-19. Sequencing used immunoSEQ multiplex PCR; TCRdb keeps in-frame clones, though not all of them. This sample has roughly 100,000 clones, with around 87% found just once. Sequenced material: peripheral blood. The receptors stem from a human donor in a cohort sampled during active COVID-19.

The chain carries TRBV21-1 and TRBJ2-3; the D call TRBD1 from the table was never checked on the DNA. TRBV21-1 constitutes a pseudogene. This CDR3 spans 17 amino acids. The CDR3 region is CASSRGDGESSTDTQYF. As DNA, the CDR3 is TGTGCCAGCAGCAGGGGCGATGGGGAAAGCAGCACAGATACGCAGTATTTT.

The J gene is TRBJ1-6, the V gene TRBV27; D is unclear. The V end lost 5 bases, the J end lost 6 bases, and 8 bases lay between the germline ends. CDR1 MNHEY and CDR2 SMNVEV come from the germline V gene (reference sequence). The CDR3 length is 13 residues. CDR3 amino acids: CASSTVFNSPLHF. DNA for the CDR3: TGTGCCAGCAGTACGGTATTTAATTCACCCCTCCACTTT.

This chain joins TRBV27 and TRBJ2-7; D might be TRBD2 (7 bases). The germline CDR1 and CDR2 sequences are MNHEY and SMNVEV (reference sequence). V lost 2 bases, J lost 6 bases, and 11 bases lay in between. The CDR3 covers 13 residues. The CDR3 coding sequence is TGTGCCAGCAGTTTAGGGGGGGCAGGCGAGCAGTACTTC. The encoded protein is CASSLGGAGEQYF.

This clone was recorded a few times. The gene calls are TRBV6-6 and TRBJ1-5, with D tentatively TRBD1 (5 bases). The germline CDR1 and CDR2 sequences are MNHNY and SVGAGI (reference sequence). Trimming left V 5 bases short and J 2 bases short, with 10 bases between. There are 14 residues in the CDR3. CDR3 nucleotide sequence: TGTGCCAGCAGTCGACAGCGGGGCAATCAGCCCCAGCATTTT. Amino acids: CASSRQRGNQPQHF.

DNA for the CDR3: TGTGCCAGCAGACCCCGGGGGGTGGTCACCGGGGAGCTGTTTTTT. This sequence encodes CASRPRGVVTGELFF. The rearrangement joins TRBV5-8 to TRBJ2-2; 7 bases align to TRBD2. V trimming: 5 bases; J trimming: 4 bases; junction bases outside the gene matches: 8. Germline V lookup: CDR1 SGHTS, CDR2 YDEGEE. This CDR3 comprises 15 residues. The full variable domain, in which reference TRBV5-8 and TRBJ2-2 provide the parts outside the CDR3, is EAGVTQSPTHLIKTRGQQATLRCSPISGHTSVYWYQQALGLGLQFLLWYDEGEERNRGNFPPRFSGRQFPNYSSELNVNALELEDSALYLCASRPRGVVTGELFFGEGSRLTVL.

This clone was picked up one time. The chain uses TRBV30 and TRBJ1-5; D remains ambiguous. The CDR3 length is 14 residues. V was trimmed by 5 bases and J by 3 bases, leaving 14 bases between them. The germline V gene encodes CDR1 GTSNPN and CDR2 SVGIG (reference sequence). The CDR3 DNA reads TGTGCCTGGGGCGGAGACTCCCCCAATCAGCCCCAGCATTTT. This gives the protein CAWGGDSPNQPQHF.

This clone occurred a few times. The CDR3, as DNA: TGTGCCAGCAGCTTCGGGGGGAAGGTCAATCAGCCCCAGCATTTT. Its protein product is CASSFGGKVNQPQHF. The chain uses TRBV5-4 and TRBJ1-5; TRBD1 is a possible D gene (5 bases). The CDR3 has 15 amino acids. Germline values: CDR1 SGHNT, CDR2 YYREEE (reference sequence). Trimming cost V 2 bases and J 3 bases, with 12 bases left between them. Based on the CDR3 plus reference TRBV5-4 and TRBJ1-5, the full variable domain is ETGVTQSPTHLIKTRGQQVTLRCSSQSGHNTVSWYQQALGQGPQFIFQYYREEENGRGNFPPRFSGLQFPNYSSELNVNALELDDSALYLCASSFGGKVNQPQHFGDGTRLSIL.

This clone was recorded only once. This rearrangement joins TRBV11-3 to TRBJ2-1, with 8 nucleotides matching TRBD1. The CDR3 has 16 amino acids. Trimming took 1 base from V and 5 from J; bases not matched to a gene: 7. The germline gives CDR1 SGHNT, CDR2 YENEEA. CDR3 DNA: TGTGCCAGCAGCTTAGGTCGGACAGGGTCTCACAATGAGCAGTTCTTC. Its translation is CASSLGRTGSHNEQFF.

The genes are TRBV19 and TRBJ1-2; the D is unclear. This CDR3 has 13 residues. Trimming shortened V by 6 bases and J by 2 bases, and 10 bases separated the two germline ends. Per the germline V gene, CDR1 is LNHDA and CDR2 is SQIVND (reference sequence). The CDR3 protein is CASRVDPNYGYTF. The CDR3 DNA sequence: TGTGCCAGTAGGGTAGATCCAAACTATGGCTACACCTTC.

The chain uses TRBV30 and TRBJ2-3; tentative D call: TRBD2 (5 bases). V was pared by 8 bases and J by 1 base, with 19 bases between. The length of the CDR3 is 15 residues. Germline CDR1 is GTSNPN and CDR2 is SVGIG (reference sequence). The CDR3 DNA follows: TGTGCCCGATCCGTTGAGGGCTTAGGCACAGATACGCAGTATTTT. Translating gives CARSVEGLGTDTQYF.

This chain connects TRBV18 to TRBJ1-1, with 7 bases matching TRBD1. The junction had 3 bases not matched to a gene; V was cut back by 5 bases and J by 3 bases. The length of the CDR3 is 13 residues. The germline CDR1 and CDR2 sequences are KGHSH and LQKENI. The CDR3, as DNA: TGTGCCAGCTCATGGGACAGCTACACTGAAGCTTTCTTT. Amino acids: CASSWDSYTEAFF. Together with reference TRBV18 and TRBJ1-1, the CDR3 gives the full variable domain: NAGVMQNPRHLVRRRGQEARLRCSPMKGHSHVYWYRQLPEEGLKFMVYLQKENIIDESGMPKERFSAEFPKEGPSILRIQQVVRGDSAAYFCASSWDSYTEAFFGQGTRLTVV.

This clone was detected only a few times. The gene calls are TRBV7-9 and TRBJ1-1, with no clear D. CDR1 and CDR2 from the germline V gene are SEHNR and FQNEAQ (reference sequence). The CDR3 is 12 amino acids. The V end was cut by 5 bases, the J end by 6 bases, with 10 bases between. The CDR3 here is CASSPRFPEAFF. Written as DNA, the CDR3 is TGTGCCAGCAGCCCCCGGTTTCCTGAAGCTTTCTTT. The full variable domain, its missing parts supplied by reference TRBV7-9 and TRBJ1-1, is DTGVSQNPRHKITKRGQNVTFRCDPISEHNRLYWYRQTLGQGPEFLTYFQNEAQLEKSRLLSDRFSAERPKGSFSTLEIQRTEQGDSAMYLCASSPRFPEAFFGQGTRLTVV.

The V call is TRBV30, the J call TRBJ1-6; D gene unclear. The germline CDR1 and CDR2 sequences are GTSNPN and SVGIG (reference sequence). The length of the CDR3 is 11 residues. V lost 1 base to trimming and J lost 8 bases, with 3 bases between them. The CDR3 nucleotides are TGTGCCTGGAGTGGAGATTCACCCCTCCACTTT. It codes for CAWSGDSPLHF.

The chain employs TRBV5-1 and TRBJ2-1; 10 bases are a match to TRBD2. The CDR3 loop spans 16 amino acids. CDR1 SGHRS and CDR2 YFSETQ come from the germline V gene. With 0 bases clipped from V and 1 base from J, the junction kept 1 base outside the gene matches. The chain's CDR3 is CASSLASGGSYNEQFF. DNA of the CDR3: TGCGCCAGCAGCTTGGCTAGCGGGGGTTCCTACAATGAGCAGTTCTTC.

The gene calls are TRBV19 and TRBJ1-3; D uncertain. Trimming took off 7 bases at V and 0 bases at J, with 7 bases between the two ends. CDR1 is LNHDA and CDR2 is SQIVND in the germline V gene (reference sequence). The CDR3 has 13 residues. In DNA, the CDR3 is TGTGCCAGTAACCGGGGCTCTGGAAACACCATATATTTT. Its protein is CASNRGSGNTIYF.